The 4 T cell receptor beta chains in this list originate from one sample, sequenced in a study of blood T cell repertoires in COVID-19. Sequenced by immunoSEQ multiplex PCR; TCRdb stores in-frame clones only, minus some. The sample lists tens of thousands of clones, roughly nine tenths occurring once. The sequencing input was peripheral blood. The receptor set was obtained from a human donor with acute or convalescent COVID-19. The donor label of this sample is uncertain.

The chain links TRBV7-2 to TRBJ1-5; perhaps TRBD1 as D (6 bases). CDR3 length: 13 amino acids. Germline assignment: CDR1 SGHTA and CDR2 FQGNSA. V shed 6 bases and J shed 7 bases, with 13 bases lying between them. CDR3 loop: CASRAGAGQPQHF. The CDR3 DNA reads TGTGCCAGCAGGGCGGGGGCAGGGCAGCCCCAGCATTTT. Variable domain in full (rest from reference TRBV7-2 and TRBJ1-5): GAGVSQSPSNKVTEKGKDVELRCDPISGHTALYWYRQSLGQGLEFLIYFQGNSAPDKSGLPSDRFSAERTGGSVSTLTIQRTQQEDSAVYLCASRAGAGQPQHFGDGTRLSIL.

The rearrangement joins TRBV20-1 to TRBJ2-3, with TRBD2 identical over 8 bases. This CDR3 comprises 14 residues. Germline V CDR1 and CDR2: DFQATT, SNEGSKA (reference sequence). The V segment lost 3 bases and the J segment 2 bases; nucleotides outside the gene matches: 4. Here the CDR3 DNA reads TGCAGTGCTAGTGGTAGCGGGGCCACAGATACGCAGTATTTT. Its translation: CSASGSGATDTQYF.

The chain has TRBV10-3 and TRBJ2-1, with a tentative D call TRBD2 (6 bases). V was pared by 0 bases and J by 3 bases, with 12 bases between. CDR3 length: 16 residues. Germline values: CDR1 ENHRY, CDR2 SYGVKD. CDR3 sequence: CAISESASADYNEQFF. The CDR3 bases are TGTGCCATCAGTGAGTCCGCTAGCGCCGACTACAATGAGCAGTTCTTC.

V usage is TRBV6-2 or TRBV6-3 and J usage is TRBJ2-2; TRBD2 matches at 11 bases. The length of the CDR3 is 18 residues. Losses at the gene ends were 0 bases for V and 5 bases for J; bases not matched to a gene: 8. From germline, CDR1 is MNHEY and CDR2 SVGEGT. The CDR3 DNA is TGTGCCAGCAGTTACTCGACACTAGCGGGAGTAAGGACCGGGGAGCTGTTTTTT. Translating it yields CASSYSTLAGVRTGELFF.